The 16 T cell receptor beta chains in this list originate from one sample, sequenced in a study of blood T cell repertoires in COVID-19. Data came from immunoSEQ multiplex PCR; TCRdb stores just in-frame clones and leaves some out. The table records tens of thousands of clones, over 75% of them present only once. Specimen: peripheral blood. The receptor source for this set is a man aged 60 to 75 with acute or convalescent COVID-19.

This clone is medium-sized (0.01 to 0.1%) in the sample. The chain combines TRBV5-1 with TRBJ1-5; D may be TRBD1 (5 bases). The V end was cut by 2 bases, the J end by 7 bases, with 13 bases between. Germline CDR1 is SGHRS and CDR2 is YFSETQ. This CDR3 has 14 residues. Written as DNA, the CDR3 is TGCGCCAGCAGCTTCACGCAGGGAGGGCAGCCCCAGCATTTT. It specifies CASSFTQGGQPQHF.

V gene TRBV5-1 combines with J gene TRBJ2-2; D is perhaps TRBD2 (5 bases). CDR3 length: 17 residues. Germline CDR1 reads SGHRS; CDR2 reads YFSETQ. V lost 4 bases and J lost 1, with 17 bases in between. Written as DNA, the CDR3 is TGCGCCAGCAGCCAAAAATGGTCCGCGGGGAACACCGGGGAGCTGTTTTTT. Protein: CASSQKWSAGNTGELFF.

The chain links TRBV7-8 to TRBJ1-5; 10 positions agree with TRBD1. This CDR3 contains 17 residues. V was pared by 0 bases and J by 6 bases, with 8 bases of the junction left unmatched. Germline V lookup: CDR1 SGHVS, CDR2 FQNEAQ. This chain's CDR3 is CASSLAGTGEASQPQHF. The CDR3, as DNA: TGTGCCAGCAGCTTAGCCGGGACAGGGGAGGCGAGTCAGCCCCAGCATTTT.

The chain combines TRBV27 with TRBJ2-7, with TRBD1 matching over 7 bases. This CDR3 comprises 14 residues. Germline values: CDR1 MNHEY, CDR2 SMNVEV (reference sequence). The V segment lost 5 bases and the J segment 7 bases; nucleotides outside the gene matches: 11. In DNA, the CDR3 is TGTGCCAGCAGTACGACAGGGCCGCCGGGAGAGCAGTACTTC. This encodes CASSTTGPPGEQYF.

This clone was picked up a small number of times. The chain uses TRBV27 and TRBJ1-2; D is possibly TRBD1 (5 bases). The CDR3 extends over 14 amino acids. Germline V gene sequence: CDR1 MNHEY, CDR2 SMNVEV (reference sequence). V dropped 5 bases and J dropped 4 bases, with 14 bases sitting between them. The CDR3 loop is CASSRAGDLYGYTF. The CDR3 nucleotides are TGTGCCAGCAGTCGAGCGGGGGACCTCTATGGCTACACCTTC.

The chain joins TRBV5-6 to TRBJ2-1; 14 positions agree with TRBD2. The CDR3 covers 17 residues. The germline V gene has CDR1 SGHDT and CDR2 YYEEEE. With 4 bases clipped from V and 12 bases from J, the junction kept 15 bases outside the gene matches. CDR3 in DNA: TGTGCCAGCAGCCTGACCCGACTAGCGGGGGGGCTGAGTGGGCAGTTCTTC. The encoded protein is CASSLTRLAGGLSGQFF.

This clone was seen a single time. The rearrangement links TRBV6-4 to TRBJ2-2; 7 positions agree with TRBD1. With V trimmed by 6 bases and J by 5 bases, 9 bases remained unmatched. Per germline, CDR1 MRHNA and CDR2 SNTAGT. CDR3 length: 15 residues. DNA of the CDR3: TGTGCCAGCAGACACCGACAGGGCGTAACCGGGGAGCTGTTTTTT. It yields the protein CASRHRQGVTGELFF.

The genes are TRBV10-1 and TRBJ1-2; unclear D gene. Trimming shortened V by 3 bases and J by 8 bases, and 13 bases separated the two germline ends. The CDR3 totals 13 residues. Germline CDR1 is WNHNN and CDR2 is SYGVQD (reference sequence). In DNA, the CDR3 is TGCGCCAGCAGTGAAGGTCGGGTGACGGGCTACACCTTC. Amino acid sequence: CASSEGRVTGYTF.

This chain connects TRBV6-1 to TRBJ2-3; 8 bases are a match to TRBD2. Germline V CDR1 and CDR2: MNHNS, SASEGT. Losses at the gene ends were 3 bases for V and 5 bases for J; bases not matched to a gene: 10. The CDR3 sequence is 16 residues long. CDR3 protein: CASSELVAGGIDTQYF. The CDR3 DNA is TGTGCCAGCAGTGAGTTAGTGGCGGGGGGAATAGATACGCAGTATTTT.

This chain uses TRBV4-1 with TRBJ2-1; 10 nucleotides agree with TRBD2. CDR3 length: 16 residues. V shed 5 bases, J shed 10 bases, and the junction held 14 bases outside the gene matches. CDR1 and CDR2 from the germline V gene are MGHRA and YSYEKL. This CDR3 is CASSLVRGLAGDEQFF. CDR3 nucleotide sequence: TGCGCCAGCAGCTTAGTGCGGGGGCTAGCGGGGGACGAGCAGTTCTTC.

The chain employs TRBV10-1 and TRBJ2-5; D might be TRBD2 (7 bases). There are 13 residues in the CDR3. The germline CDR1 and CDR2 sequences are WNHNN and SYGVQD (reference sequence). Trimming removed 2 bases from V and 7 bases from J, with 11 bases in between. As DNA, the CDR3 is TGCGCCAGCAGTGAGATTAGGGGGGGGACCCAGTACTTC. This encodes CASSEIRGGTQYF.

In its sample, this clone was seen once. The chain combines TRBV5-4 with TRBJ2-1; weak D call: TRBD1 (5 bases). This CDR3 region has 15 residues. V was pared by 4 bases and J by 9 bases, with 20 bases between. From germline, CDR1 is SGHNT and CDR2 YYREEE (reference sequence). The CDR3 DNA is TGTGCCAGCAGCCCGTGGTCAGGGTCTGGTGTTGAGCAGTTCTTC. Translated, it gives CASSPWSGSGVEQFF.

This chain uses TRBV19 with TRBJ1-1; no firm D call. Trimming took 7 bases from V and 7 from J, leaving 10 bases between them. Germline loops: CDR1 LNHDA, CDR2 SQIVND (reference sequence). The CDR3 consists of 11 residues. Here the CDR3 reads CASTYGSEAFF. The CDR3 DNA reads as TGTGCCAGTACCTACGGGAGTGAAGCTTTCTTT.

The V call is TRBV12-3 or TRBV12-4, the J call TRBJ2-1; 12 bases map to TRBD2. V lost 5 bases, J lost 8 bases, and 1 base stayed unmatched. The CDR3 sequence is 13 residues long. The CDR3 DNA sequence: TGTGCCAGCAGTCCTAGCGGGGGGGATGAGCAGTTCTTC. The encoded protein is CASSPSGGDEQFF.

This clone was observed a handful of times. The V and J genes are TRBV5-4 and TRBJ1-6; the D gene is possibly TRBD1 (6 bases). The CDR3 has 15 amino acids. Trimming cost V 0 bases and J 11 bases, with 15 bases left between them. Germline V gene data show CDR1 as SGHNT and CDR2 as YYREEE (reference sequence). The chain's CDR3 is CASSLEVERGTPLHF. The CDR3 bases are TGTGCCAGCAGCTTGGAGGTGGAAAGGGGGACACCCCTCCACTTT. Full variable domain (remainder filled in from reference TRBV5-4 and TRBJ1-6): ETGVTQSPTHLIKTRGQQVTLRCSSQSGHNTVSWYQQALGQGPQFIFQYYREEENGRGNFPPRFSGLQFPNYSSELNVNALELDDSALYLCASSLEVERGTPLHFGNGTRLTVT.

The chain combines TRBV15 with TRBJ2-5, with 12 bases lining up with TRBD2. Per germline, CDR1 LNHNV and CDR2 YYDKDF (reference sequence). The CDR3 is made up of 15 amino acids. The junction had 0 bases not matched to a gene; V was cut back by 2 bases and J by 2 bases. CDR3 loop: CATSRLAGGQETQYF. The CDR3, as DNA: TGTGCCACCAGCAGACTAGCGGGGGGGCAAGAGACCCAGTACTTC. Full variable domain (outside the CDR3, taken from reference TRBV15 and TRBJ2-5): DAMVIQNPRYQVTQFGKPVTLSCSQTLNHNVMYWYQQKSSQAPKLLFHYYDKDFNNEADTPDNFQSRRPNTSFCFLDIRSPGLGDTAMYLCATSRLAGGQETQYFGPGTRLLVL.